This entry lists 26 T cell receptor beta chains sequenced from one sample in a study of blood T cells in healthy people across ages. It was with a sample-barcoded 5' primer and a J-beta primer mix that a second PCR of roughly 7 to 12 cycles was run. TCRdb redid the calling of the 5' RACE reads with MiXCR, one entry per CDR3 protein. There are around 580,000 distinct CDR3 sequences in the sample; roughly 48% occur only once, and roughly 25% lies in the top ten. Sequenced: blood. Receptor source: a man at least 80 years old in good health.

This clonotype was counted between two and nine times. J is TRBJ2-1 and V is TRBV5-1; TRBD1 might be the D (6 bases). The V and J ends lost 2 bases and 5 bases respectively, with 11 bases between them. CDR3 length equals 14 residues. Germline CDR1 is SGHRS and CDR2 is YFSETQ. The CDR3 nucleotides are TGCGCCAGCAGCTTTGGTTACAGGGACAATGAGCAGTTCTTC. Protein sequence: CASSFGYRDNEQFF.

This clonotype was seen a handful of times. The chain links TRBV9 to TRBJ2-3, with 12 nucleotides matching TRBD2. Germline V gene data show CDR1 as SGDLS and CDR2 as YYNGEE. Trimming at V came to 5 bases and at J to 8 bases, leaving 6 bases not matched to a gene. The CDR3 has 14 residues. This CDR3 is CASSETSGGGTQYF. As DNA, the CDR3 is TGTGCCAGCAGTGAGACTAGCGGGGGTGGTACGCAGTATTTT.

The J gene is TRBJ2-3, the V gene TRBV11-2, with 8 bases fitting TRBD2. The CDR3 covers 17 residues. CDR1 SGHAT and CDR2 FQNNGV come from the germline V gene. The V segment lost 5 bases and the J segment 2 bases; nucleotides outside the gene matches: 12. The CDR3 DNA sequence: TGTGCCAGCAGCCGGGGGGGACGGGGGAATCCCACAGATACGCAGTATTTT. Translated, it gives CASSRGGRGNPTDTQYF.

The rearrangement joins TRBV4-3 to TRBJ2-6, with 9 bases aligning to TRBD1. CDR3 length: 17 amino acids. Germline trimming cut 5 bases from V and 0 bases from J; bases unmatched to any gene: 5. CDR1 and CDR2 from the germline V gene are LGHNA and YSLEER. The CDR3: CASSEGQGSSGANVLTF. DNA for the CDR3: TGCGCCAGCAGCGAGGGACAGGGAAGCTCTGGGGCCAACGTCCTGACTTTC.

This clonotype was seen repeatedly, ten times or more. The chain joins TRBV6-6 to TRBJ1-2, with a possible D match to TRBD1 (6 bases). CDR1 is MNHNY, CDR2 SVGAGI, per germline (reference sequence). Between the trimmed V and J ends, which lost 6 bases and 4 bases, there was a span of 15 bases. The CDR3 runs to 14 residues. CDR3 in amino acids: CASSRTGLVYGYTF. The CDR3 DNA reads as TGTGCCAGCAGCCGAACAGGGTTGGTCTATGGCTACACCTTC.

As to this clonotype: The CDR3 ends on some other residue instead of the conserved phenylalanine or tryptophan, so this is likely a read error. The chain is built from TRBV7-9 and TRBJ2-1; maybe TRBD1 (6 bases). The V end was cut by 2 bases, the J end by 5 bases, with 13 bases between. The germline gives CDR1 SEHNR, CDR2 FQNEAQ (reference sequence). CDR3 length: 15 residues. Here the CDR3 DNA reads TGTGCCAGCAGCTTAACAGGGTTAGGGCACAATGAGCAGTTCTCC. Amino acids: CASSLTGLGHNEQFS.

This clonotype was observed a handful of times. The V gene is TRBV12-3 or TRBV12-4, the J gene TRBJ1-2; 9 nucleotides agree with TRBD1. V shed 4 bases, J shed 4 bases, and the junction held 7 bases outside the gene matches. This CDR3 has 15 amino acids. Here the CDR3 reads CASSSGTGPFYGYTF. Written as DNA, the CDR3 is TGTGCCAGCAGTTCAGGGACAGGGCCCTTCTATGGCTACACCTTC.

This chain's CDR3 is CSVEEAKESARAFF. In nucleotides, the CDR3 is TGCAGCGTTGAAGAAGCTAAAGAGTCCGCGAGGGCTTTCTTT. The chain has TRBV29-1 and TRBJ1-1, with unresolved D. Germline V CDR1 and CDR2: SQVTM, ANQGSEA. Trimming pared 0 bases from V and 11 bases from J, leaving 19 bases between. The CDR3 contains 14 residues. The full variable domain, completed using reference TRBV29-1 and TRBJ1-1, is SAVISQKPSRDICQRGTSLTIQCQVDSQVTMMFWYRQQPGQSLTLIATANQGSEATYESGFVIDKFPISRPNLTFSTLTVSNMSPEDSSIYLCSVEEAKESARAFFGQGTRLTVV.

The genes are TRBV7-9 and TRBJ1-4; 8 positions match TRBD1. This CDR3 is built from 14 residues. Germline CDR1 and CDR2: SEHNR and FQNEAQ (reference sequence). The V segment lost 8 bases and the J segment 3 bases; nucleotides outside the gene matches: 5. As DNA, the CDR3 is TGTGCCAGCCGCGCGGGACAGGCTAATGAAAAACTGTTTTTT. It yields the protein CASRAGQANEKLFF.

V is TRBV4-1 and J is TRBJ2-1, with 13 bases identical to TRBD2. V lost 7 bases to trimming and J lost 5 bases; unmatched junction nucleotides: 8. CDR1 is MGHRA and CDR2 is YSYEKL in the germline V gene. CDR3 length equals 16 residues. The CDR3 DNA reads TGCGCCAGCAAACCCGGACTAGCGGGAGCGAACAATGAGCAGTTCTTC. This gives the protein CASKPGLAGANNEQFF.

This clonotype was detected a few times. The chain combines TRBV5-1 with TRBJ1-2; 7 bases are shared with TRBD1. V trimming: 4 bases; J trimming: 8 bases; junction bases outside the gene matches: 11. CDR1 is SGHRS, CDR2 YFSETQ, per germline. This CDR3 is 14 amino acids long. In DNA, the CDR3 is TGCGCCAGCAGCCTTAGTCCAGGGGGTTACGGCTACACCTTC. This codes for CASSLSPGGYGYTF.

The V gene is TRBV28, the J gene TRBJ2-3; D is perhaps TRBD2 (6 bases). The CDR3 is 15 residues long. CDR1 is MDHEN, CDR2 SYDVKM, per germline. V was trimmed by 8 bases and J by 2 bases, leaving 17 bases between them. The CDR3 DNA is TGTGCCAGCTTATCCTTGCGGGGTTTCACAGATACGCAGTATTTT. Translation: CASLSLRGFTDTQYF.

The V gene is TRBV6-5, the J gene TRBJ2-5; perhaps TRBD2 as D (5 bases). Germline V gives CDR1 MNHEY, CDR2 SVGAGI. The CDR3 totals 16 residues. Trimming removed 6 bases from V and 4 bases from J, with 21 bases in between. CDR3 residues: CASSLRVQHYGETQYF. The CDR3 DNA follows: TGTGCCAGCAGCCTGCGGGTACAGCACTATGGAGAGACCCAGTACTTC.

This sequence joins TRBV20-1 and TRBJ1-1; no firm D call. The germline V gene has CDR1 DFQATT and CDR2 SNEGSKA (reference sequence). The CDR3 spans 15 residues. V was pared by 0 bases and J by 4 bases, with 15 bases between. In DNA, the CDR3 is TGCAGTGCTAGAGATCCGACCGGACGGTTCACTGAAGCTTTCTTT. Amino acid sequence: CSARDPTGRFTEAFF.

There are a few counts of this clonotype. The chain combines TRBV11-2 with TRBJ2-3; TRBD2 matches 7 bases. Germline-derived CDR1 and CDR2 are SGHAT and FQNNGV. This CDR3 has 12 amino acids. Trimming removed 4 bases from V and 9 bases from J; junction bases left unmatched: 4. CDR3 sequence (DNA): TGTGCCAGCAGCTGGCGGGAGTTAACGCAGTATTTT. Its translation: CASSWRELTQYF.

CDR3 in amino acids: CASNPGVPTGELFF. Written as DNA, the CDR3 is TGTGCCAGCAACCCGGGGGTACCCACCGGGGAGCTGTTTTTT. The chain joins TRBV6-2 or TRBV6-3 to TRBJ2-2; D may be TRBD2 (6 bases). The V end lost 7 bases, the J end lost 4 bases, and 13 bases lay between the germline ends. There are 14 residues in the CDR3. Germline V gene sequence: CDR1 MNHEY, CDR2 SVGEGT.

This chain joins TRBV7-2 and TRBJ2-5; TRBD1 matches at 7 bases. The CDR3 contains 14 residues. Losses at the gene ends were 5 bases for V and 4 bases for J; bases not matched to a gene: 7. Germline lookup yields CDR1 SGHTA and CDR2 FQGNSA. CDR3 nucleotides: TGTGCCAGCAGCAAACAGGGGTGGGGAGAGACCCAGTACTTC. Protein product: CASSKQGWGETQYF.

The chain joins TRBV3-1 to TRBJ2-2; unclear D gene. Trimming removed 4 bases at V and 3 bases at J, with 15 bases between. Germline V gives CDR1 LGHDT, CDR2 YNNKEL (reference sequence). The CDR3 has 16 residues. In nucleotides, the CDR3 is TGTGCCAGCAGCCGTCGGGTGGGCCAAGACACCGGGGAGCTGTTTTTT. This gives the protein CASSRRVGQDTGELFF. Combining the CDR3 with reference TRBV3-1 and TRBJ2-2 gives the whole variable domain DTAVSQTPKYLVTQMGNDKSIKCEQNLGHDTMYWYKQDSKKFLKIMFSYNNKELIINETVPNRFSPKSPDKAHLNLHINSLELGDSAVYFCASSRRVGQDTGELFFGEGSRLTVL.

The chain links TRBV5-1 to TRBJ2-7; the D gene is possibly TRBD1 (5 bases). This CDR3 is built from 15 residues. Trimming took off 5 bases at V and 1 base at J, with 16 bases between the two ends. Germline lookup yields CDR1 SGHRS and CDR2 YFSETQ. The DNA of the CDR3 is TGCGCCAGCAGACCCCGGCAGGGTGTATCCTACGAGCAGTACTTC. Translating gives CASRPRQGVSYEQYF.

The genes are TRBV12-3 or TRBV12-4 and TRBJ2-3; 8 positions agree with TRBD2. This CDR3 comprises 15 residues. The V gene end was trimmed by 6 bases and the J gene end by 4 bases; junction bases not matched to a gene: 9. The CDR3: CASRTGSGVPDTQYF. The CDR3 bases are TGTGCCAGCAGGACAGGTAGCGGGGTCCCAGATACGCAGTATTTT.

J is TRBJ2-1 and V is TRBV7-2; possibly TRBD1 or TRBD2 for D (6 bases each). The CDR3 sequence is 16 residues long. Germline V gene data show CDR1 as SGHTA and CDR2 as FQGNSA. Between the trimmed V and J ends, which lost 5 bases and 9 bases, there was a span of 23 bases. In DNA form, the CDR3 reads TGTGCCAGCAGCCGTATCCTAGTTCCCAAGGGGGGTGAGCAGTTCTTC. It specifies CASSRILVPKGGEQFF.

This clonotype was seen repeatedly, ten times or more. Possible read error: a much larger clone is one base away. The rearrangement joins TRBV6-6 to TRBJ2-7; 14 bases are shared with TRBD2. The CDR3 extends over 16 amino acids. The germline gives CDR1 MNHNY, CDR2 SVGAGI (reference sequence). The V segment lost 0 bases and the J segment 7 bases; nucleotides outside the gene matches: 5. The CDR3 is CASSYSRTSGGNEQYF. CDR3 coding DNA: TGTGCCAGCAGTTACTCTAGGACTAGCGGGGGGAATGAGCAGTACTTC.

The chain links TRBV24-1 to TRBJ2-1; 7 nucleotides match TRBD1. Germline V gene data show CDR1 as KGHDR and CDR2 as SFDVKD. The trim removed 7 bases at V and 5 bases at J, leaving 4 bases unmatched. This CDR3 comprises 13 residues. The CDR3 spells CATSTDRHNEQFF. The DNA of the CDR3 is TGTGCCACCAGCACGGACAGGCACAATGAGCAGTTCTTC.

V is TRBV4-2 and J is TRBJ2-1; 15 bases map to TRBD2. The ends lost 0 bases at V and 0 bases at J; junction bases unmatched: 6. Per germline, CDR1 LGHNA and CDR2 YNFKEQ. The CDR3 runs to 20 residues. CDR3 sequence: CASSQEGGLAGGLSYNEQFF. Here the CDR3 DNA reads TGTGCCAGCAGCCAAGAGGGGGGACTAGCGGGAGGCCTCTCCTACAATGAGCAGTTCTTC.

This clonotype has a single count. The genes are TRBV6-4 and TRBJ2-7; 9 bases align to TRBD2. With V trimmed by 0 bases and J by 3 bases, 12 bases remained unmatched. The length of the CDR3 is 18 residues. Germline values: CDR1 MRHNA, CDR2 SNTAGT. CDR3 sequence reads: CASSDSISRASGNYEQYF. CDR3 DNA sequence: TGTGCCAGCAGTGACTCGATCAGCCGGGCTAGCGGGAACTACGAGCAGTACTTC.

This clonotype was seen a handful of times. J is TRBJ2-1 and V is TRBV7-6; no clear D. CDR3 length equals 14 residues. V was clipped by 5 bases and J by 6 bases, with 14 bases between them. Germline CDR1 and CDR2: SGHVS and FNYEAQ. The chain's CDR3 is CASSEGRTANEQFF. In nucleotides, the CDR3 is TGTGCCAGCAGCGAAGGTCGGACCGCCAATGAGCAGTTCTTC.